Listed here are 22 T cell receptor beta chains from one sample, sequenced in a study of graft-versus-host responses after intestinal transplantation. The table came from immunoSEQ multiplex PCR; TCRdb's copy has only in-frame clones and leaves some out. This repertoire shows about 85,000 clones, around 93% found once; its top ten account for 7.6%. What these receptors recognize is not known. The sequences come from unstimulated CD8+ T cells sorted from spleen or lymph node cells, collected before transplant. The receptors come from a human donor who was the organ donor for an intestinal transplant.

The chain has TRBV5-5 and TRBJ2-7, with D perhaps matching TRBD1 or TRBD2 (5 bases each). Trimming removed 4 bases at V and 4 bases at J, with 15 bases between. CDR3 length equals 14 residues. The V gene's germline CDR1 is SGHKS and CDR2 YYEKEE (reference sequence). The DNA for the CDR3 is TGTGCCAGCAGCCCGGGGTGGGGCAAGTACGAGCAGTACTTC. The encoded protein is CASSPGWGKYEQYF.

The chain's CDR3 is CASSSPDREDTQYF. Here the CDR3 DNA reads TGTGCCAGCAGTTCCCCGGATAGAGAGGATACGCAGTATTTT. The genes are TRBV27 and TRBJ2-3; no clear D. Looked up from germline, CDR1 is MNHEY and CDR2 is SMNVEV (reference sequence). The CDR3 extends over 14 amino acids. V lost 4 bases and J lost 6, with 14 bases in between.

The chain links TRBV9 to TRBJ1-1, with a tentative D call TRBD1 (6 bases). V was pared by 6 bases and J by 3 bases, with 12 bases between. The CDR3 totals 13 residues. Germline lookup yields CDR1 SGDLS and CDR2 YYNGEE. The CDR3 DNA follows: TGTGCCAGCACCGCCGAGGGGGACACTGAAGCTTTCTTT. It specifies CASTAEGDTEAFF.

The chain couples TRBV5-6 to TRBJ2-7, with D perhaps TRBD1 or TRBD2 (5 bases each). The V end was cut by 0 bases, the J end by 2 bases, with 9 bases between. CDR1 is SGHDT and CDR2 is YYEEEE in the germline V gene. The CDR3 is made up of 14 amino acids. CDR3 bases: TGTGCCAGCAGCTTGGGGGGGAACCCCTACGAGCAGTACTTC. It translates to CASSLGGNPYEQYF. Full variable domain (missing parts from reference TRBV5-6 and TRBJ2-7): DAGVTQSPTHLIKTRGQQVTLRCSPKSGHDTVSWYQQALGQGPQFIFQYYEEEERQRGNFPDRFSGHQFPNYSSELNVNALLLGDSALYLCASSLGGNPYEQYFGPGTRLTVT.

In DNA form, the CDR3 reads TGTGCCAGCAGCTCCCTTTTAGCGGGAAGGTACGAGCAGTACTTC. It translates to CASSSLLAGRYEQYF. This chain links TRBV7-9 with TRBJ2-7, with 8 positions matching TRBD2. Germline V gene lookup returns CDR1 SEHNR and CDR2 FQNEAQ (reference sequence). CDR3 length equals 15 residues. Germline trimming cut 4 bases from V and 4 bases from J; bases unmatched to any gene: 9.

This chain links TRBV5-1 with TRBJ1-1; a weak D match, TRBD1 (5 bases). V lost 1 base and J 4 bases, leaving 17 bases between the germline ends. The CDR3 length is 16 residues. Germline V gene lookup returns CDR1 SGHRS and CDR2 YFSETQ. As DNA, the CDR3 is TGCGCCAGCAGCTTGTGGGCCTGGGGCTCGGTCACTGAAGCTTTCTTT. This sequence encodes CASSLWAWGSVTEAFF.

The chain employs TRBV9 and TRBJ1-4; D gene unclear. The CDR3 sequence is 15 residues long. Germline-derived CDR1 and CDR2 are SGDLS and YYNGEE. The V end lost 0 bases, the J end lost 14 bases, and 20 bases lay between the germline ends. The CDR3, as DNA: TGTGCCAGCAGCGTAGAGGTCGTGCCCCCCGCGGGGCTGTTTTTT. It codes for CASSVEVVPPAGLFF.

The V call is TRBV7-9, the J call TRBJ2-7, with 10 bases that match TRBD2. Germline-derived CDR1 and CDR2 are SEHNR and FQNEAQ (reference sequence). V gave up 5 bases and J gave up 2 bases; unmatched junction bases: 6. This CDR3 region has 15 residues. CDR3 sequence: CASSDTSGITYEQYF. DNA for the CDR3: TGTGCCAGCAGCGATACTAGCGGGATTACCTACGAGCAGTACTTC. The complete variable domain, with remaining parts taken from reference TRBV7-9 and TRBJ2-7, reads DTGVSQNPRHKITKRGQNVTFRCDPISEHNRLYWYRQTLGQGPEFLTYFQNEAQLEKSRLLSDRFSAERPKGSFSTLEIQRTEQGDSAMYLCASSDTSGITYEQYFGPGTRLTVT.

V usage is TRBV5-1 and J usage is TRBJ1-2; TRBD1 agrees at 8 bases. The CDR3 extends over 14 amino acids. Germline CDR1 SGHRS, CDR2 YFSETQ. V lost 4 bases and J lost 7; bases outside the gene matches: 9. The CDR3 sequence: CASSNGQGIGGYTF. The CDR3 DNA follows: TGCGCCAGCAGCAACGGACAGGGCATTGGTGGCTACACCTTC.

The chain combines TRBV6-1 with TRBJ2-7; possible D gene TRBD2, 7 bases. Trimming pared 2 bases from V and 3 bases from J, leaving 17 bases between. The CDR3 runs 16 residues. Germline V gives CDR1 MNHNS, CDR2 SASEGT. The CDR3 protein is CASSEFGAGAVYEQYF. The DNA for the CDR3 is TGTGCCAGCAGTGAATTTGGGGCGGGGGCCGTCTACGAGCAGTACTTC.

V is TRBV29-1 and J is TRBJ2-7, with TRBD1 matching over 8 bases. Losses at the gene ends were 6 bases for V and 0 bases for J; bases not matched to a gene: 7. The CDR3 consists of 14 residues. The germline CDR1 and CDR2 sequences are SQVTM and ANQGSEA. DNA for the CDR3: TGCAGCGTAGAGGACAGGGCGAGCTCCTACGAGCAGTACTTC. It translates to CSVEDRASSYEQYF.

The chain joins TRBV30 to TRBJ2-3; D is unclear. Germline V gives CDR1 GTSNPN, CDR2 SVGIG (reference sequence). V lost 5 bases, J lost 0 bases, and 9 bases lay in between. This CDR3 has 13 amino acids. The CDR3 sequence is CAWGSDSTDTQYF. The CDR3 nucleotides read TGTGCCTGGGGATCGGATAGCACAGATACGCAGTATTTT.

The gene calls are TRBV11-2 and TRBJ2-7, with 15 positions matching TRBD2. Germline values: CDR1 SGHAT, CDR2 FQNNGV. There are 16 residues in the CDR3. V gave up 1 base and J gave up 7 bases; unmatched junction bases: 5. CDR3 region: CASSLAAGLAGGEQYF. CDR3 nucleotides: TGTGCCAGCAGCTTAGCCGCGGGACTAGCGGGAGGTGAGCAGTACTTC.

The rearrangement uses TRBV10-3 and TRBJ1-4; D might be TRBD1 (5 bases). Germline loops: CDR1 ENHRY, CDR2 SYGVKD. V shed 2 bases and J shed 5 bases, with 15 bases lying between them. This CDR3 spans 16 amino acids. CDR3: CAISEPPEGRNEKLFF. The CDR3 region has the DNA TGTGCCATCAGTGAGCCCCCCGAGGGGAGGAATGAAAAACTGTTTTTT.

This chain links TRBV11-2 with TRBJ2-1, with 7 bases matching TRBD1. With V trimmed by 5 bases and J by 7 bases, 8 bases remained unmatched. The CDR3 consists of 14 residues. Germline V CDR1 and CDR2: SGHAT, FQNNGV. CDR3 bases: TGTGCCAGCAGCCCCTGGACAGGCTGGAATGAGCAGTTCTTC. Translated, it gives CASSPWTGWNEQFF.

V usage is TRBV19 and J usage is TRBJ1-5; 10 nucleotides align to TRBD1. J was trimmed by 6 bases and V by 0 bases; bases with no gene match: 5. This CDR3 comprises 16 residues. CDR1 is LNHDA and CDR2 is SQIVND in the germline V gene (reference sequence). In nucleotides, the CDR3 is TGTGCCAGTAGTATAGATGATTGGACAGGGGGTCAGCCCCAGCATTTT. Translated, it gives CASSIDDWTGGQPQHF.

In DNA form, the CDR3 reads TGTGCCAGCAGCTTGCCCGGGACTAGCGGGAGAGAGGAGACCCAGTACTTC. This sequence encodes CASSLPGTSGREETQYF. The V call is TRBV5-6, the J call TRBJ2-5, with 14 nucleotides matching TRBD2. Trimming removed 1 base from V and 5 bases from J; junction bases left unmatched: 7. The germline V gene has CDR1 SGHDT and CDR2 YYEEEE. The CDR3 consists of 17 residues. Filled out from reference TRBV5-6 and TRBJ2-5, the complete variable domain reads DAGVTQSPTHLIKTRGQQVTLRCSPKSGHDTVSWYQQALGQGPQFIFQYYEEEERQRGNFPDRFSGHQFPNYSSELNVNALLLGDSALYLCASSLPGTSGREETQYFGPGTRLLVL.

As DNA, the CDR3 is TGTGCCAGCAGCTTAGCGTACGGGACTAGGGTCTACGAGCAGTACTTC. Protein sequence: CASSLAYGTRVYEQYF. The V gene is TRBV7-9, the J gene TRBJ2-7, with 8 bases identical to TRBD2. The CDR3 runs 16 residues. Looked up from germline, CDR1 is SEHNR and CDR2 is FQNEAQ (reference sequence). The J segment lost 3 bases and the V segment lost 0 bases, leaving 7 bases of the junction unmatched.

The chain joins TRBV5-5 to TRBJ2-7, with D possibly matching TRBD1 (6 bases). V lost 4 bases, J lost 7 bases, and 12 bases lay in between. Germline V gene data show CDR1 as SGHKS and CDR2 as YYEKEE (reference sequence). This CDR3 contains 12 residues. The CDR3 region has the DNA TGTGCCAGCAGCACACAGGGAGTGGAGCAGTACTTC. Translation gives CASSTQGVEQYF. Using reference TRBV5-5 and TRBJ2-7 for the parts outside the CDR3, the full variable domain is DAGVTQSPTHLIKTRGQQVTLRCSPISGHKSVSWYQQVLGQGPQFIFQYYEKEERGRGNFPDRFSARQFPNYSSELNVNALLLGDSALYLCASSTQGVEQYFGPGTRLTVT.

The table lists this clone with a count of one. The genes are TRBV7-8 and TRBJ2-7; 7 positions match TRBD2. The V gene end was trimmed by 1 base and the J gene end by 5 bases; junction bases not matched to a gene: 8. Germline CDR1 SGHVS, CDR2 FQNEAQ. This CDR3 has 15 amino acids. The CDR3 coding sequence is TGTGCCAGCAGCTTAGTGGGCGGGAGTCCCAACGAGCAGTACTTC. Translated, it gives CASSLVGGSPNEQYF.

This clone was seen more than once but under ten times. The chain links TRBV6-9 to TRBJ1-2; D not certain. Germline V gene lookup returns CDR1 MNHGY and CDR2 SVAAGI. V was trimmed by 4 bases and J by 4 bases, leaving 4 bases between them. The CDR3 runs 11 residues. As DNA, the CDR3 is TGTGCCAGCAGTTGGGGCTATGGCTACACCTTC. Protein product: CASSWGYGYTF.

The CDR3 loop reads CAGGGTNTGELFF. In nucleotides, the CDR3 is TGTGCCGGTGGTGGGACGAACACCGGGGAGCTGTTTTTT. The chain links TRBV6-1 to TRBJ2-2; D not certain. Germline loops: CDR1 MNHNS, CDR2 SASEGT. With 11 bases removed from V and 0 bases from J, the gap between germline ends came to 10 bases. The CDR3 consists of 13 residues.